Below are 9 T cell receptor beta chains sequenced from a single sample in a study of cytomegalovirus exposure and HLA in healthy donors. Primers: 60 Vbeta forward and 13 Jbeta reverse. The repertoire was sequenced with immunoSEQ multiplex PCR; TCRdb's copy has only in-frame clones and lacks some. There are fewer than 150,000 clones in the sample, with 2% to 3% held by the top ten. Material for sequencing was PBMCs. The receptors come from a man aged 40-49 years in good health and CMV-seronegative.

The genes are TRBV5-3 and TRBJ1-5, with a tentative D call TRBD1 (5 bases). TRBV5-3 is annotated as an ORF whose role is uncertain. CDR3 length: 14 residues. Trimming pared 0 bases from V and 7 bases from J, leaving 11 bases between. The CDR3 here is CARSLDKGVQPQHF. Here the CDR3 DNA reads TGTGCCAGAAGCTTGGATAAAGGGGTCCAGCCCCAGCATTTT.

The rearrangement uses TRBV5-6 and TRBJ1-2; no definite D call. The CDR3 covers 14 residues. V was shortened by 0 bases and J by 3 bases, with 9 bases between the two germline ends. Per germline, CDR1 SGHDT and CDR2 YYEEEE. The CDR3 sequence: CASSLEVNYYGYTF. CDR3 in DNA: TGTGCCAGCAGCTTGGAAGTGAACTACTATGGCTACACCTTC. Complete variable domain (other parts from reference TRBV5-6 and TRBJ1-2): DAGVTQSPTHLIKTRGQQVTLRCSPKSGHDTVSWYQQALGQGPQFIFQYYEEEERQRGNFPDRFSGHQFPNYSSELNVNALLLGDSALYLCASSLEVNYYGYTFGSGTRLTVV.

Here the CDR3 DNA reads TGTGCCAGCAGCTTACTAGGAAATGGCAATCAGCCCCAGCATTTT. Translation gives CASSLLGNGNQPQHF. The chain recombines TRBV7-6 with TRBJ1-5; D gene uncertain. In germline, CDR1 is SGHVS, CDR2 FNYEAQ. The length of the CDR3 is 15 residues. V gave up 2 bases and J gave up 2 bases, with 10 bases separating them.

The chain uses TRBV7-9 and TRBJ1-1; D ambiguous. This CDR3 is built from 13 residues. Germline V CDR1 and CDR2: SEHNR, FQNEAQ (reference sequence). Trimming shortened V by 1 base and J by 6 bases, and 9 bases separated the two germline ends. The CDR3 protein is CASSLGGWAEAFF. CDR3 DNA sequence: TGTGCCAGCAGCTTAGGAGGGTGGGCTGAAGCTTTCTTT. The full variable domain, with the rest looked up from reference TRBV7-9 and TRBJ1-1, is DTGVSQNPRHKITKRGQNVTFRCDPISEHNRLYWYRQTLGQGPEFLTYFQNEAQLEKSRLLSDRFSAERPKGSFSTLEIQRTEQGDSAMYLCASSLGGWAEAFFGQGTRLTVV.

The chain recombines TRBV18 with TRBJ1-5; D perhaps matches TRBD1 (5 bases). Per the germline V gene, CDR1 is KGHSH and CDR2 is LQKENI. Trimming took 4 bases from V and 0 from J, leaving 10 bases between them. The CDR3 is 15 amino acids. In nucleotides, the CDR3 is TGTGCCAGCTCACTAAATCAGGGTAGCAATCAGCCCCAGCATTTT. It translates to CASSLNQGSNQPQHF.

The CDR3 sequence is CASSTVAGGPGSEQFF. CDR3 coding DNA: TGTGCCAGCAGCACAGTAGCGGGGGGGCCTGGAAGTGAGCAGTTCTTC. The rearrangement links TRBV11-1 to TRBJ2-1, with TRBD2 matching 11 bases. The CDR3 runs 16 residues. In germline, CDR1 is SGHAT, CDR2 FQDESV (reference sequence). V dropped 5 bases and J dropped 9; count of bases not matched to a gene: 12.

The chain has TRBV2 and TRBJ1-5; 7 nucleotides agree with TRBD1. The J segment lost 6 bases and the V segment lost 4 bases, leaving 6 bases of the junction unmatched. The CDR3 length is 14 residues. Germline-derived CDR1 and CDR2 are SNHLY and FYNNEI. CDR3 DNA: TGTGCCAGCAGTGGTGACAGGGTTAGTCAGCCCCAGCATTTT. Its protein product is CASSGDRVSQPQHF.

The chain joins TRBV19 to TRBJ1-2, with a tentative D call TRBD1 (6 bases). In germline, CDR1 is LNHDA, CDR2 SQIVND (reference sequence). Trimming left V 6 bases short and J 4 bases short, with 9 bases between. CDR3 size: 12 residues. The CDR3 region has the DNA TGTGCCAGTAGGACAGGAGCCTATGGCTACACCTTC. It is translated as CASRTGAYGYTF.

The chain uses TRBV6-5 and TRBJ1-1, with 9 nucleotides matching TRBD1. The V gene's germline CDR1 is MNHEY and CDR2 SVGAGI. V gave up 4 bases and J gave up 2 bases; unmatched junction bases: 8. This CDR3 has 16 residues. The CDR3 nucleotides are TGTGCCAGCAGTTCCACCGACAGGGGGGATAACACTGAAGCTTTCTTT. Protein product: CASSSTDRGDNTEAFF.